This T cell receptor (beta chain) is drawn from a study of Ad26.COV2.S vaccination and SARS-CoV-2 variants. Overall study context: The study gave Ad26.COV2.S intramuscularly, once or twice 56 days apart. General study results and limits: Non-spike TCR breadth did not differ much between vaccine and placebo recipients. The TCR-based breadth and depth measures might underestimate overall T cell responses.

The repertoire was sequenced with immunoSEQ multiplex PCR; TCRdb's copy has only in-frame clones and lacks some. In the table there are more than 300,000 clones, 80% to 90% of which are singletons. With regard to this clone: The antigen remains unidentified.

Treatment denoted: 19 received Ad26.COV2.S at low or high dose, single or two shots; 5 received placebo; per-sample allocation not given. After the first vaccine or placebo injection, samples were drawn on day 63. Germline-derived CDR1 and CDR2 are MDHEN and SYDVKM. The CDR3 runs 14 residues. V lost 10 bases to trimming and J lost 4 bases, with 14 bases between them. The clonotype originates from a person between 18 and 65 years old who received the Ad26.COV2.S COVID-19 vaccine or a placebo. The chain links TRBV28 to TRBJ1-6; D unclear. The source was peripheral blood, collected in a trial of Ad26.COV2.S vaccine versus placebo. For the CDR3, the DNA is TGTGCCACAAGGCCGGGTCGATATAATTCACCCCTCCACTTT. Translation: CATRPGRYNSPLHF. The full variable domain, rest sourced from reference TRBV28 and TRBJ1-6, is DVKVTQSSRYLVKRTGEKVFLECVQDMDHENMFWYRQDPGLGLRLIYFSYDVKMKEKGDIPEGYSVSREKKERFSLILESASTNQTSMYLCATRPGRYNSPLHFGNGTRLTVT.